This T cell receptor (beta chain) came from a study of T cell changes during pregnancy in multiple sclerosis. Repertoires were generated with immunoSEQ multiplex PCR, while TCRdb's copy carries only in-frame clones and drops some. The table lists 55,000 to 75,000 clones, 75% to 95% of them singletons, with over 2% in the top ten. V lost 4 bases, J lost 7 bases, and 18 bases stayed unmatched. CDR3 length: 18 residues. In germline, CDR1 is LNHDA, CDR2 SQIVND (reference sequence). The sequenced sample was peripheral blood, obtained in the third trimester of pregnancy. This receptor was identified in a female donor in good health, enrolled as a control in a pregnancy study. The chain combines TRBV19 with TRBJ2-1; TRBD2 matches at 8 bases. The chain's CDR3 is CASSKGTSAGVGKNEQFF. The CDR3 DNA reads as TGTGCCAGTAGTAAGGGGACCTCAGCGGGAGTTGGGAAGAATGAGCAGTTCTTC.